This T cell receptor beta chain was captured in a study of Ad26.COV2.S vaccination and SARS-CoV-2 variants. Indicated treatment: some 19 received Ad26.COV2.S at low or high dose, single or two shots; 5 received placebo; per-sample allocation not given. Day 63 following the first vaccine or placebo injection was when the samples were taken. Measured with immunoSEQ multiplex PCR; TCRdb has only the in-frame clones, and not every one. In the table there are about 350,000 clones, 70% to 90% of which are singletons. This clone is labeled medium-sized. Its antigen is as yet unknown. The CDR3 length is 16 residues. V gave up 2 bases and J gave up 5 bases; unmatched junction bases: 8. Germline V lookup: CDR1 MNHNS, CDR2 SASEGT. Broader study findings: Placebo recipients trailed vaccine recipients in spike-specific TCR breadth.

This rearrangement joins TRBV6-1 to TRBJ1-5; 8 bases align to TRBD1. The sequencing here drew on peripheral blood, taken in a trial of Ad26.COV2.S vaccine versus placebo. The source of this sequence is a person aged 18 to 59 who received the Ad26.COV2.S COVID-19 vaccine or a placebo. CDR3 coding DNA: TGTGCCAGCAGTGAAAGAATAGGACAGGGTCATCAGCCCCAGCATTTT. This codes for CASSERIGQGHQPQHF.